Sequencing of this T cell receptor beta chain was carried out in a study of technical replicates of blood from a handful of donors. This CDR3 comprises 13 residues. The trim removed 1 base at V and 11 bases at J, leaving 4 bases unmatched. Looked up from germline, CDR1 is SGHNT and CDR2 is YYREEE (reference sequence). Method: immunoSEQ multiplex PCR; TCRdb's copy keeps in-frame clones and lacks some. Seen here are 85,000 to 100,000 clones, almost 96% observed once, and the top ten hold about 0.23%. This clonotype originated in a human donor in good health. The chain links TRBV5-4 to TRBJ1-4; 8 bases match TRBD1. The sample comprised T cells isolated from PBMCs. CDR3 sequence reads: CASSLSGDRKLFF. CDR3 coding DNA: TGTGCCAGCAGCTTGTCAGGGGACAGGAAACTGTTTTTT.